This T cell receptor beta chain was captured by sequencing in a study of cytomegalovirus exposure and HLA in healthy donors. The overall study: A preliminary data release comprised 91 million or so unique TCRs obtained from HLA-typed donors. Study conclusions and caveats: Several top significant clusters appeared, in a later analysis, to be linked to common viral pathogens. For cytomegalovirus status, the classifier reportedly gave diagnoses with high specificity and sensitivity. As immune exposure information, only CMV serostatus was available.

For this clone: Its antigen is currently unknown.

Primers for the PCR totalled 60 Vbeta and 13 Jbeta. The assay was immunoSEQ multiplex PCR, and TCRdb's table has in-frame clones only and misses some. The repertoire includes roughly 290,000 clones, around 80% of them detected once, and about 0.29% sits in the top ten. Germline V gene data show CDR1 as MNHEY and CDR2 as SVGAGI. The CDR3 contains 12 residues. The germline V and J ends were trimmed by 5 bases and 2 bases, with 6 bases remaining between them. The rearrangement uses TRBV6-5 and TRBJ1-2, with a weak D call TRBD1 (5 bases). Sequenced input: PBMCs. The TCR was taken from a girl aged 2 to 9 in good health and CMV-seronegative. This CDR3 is CASSDRNYGYTF. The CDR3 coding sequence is TGTGCCAGCAGTGACAGAAACTATGGCTACACCTTC.